This T cell receptor beta chain derives from a study of T cell changes during pregnancy in multiple sclerosis. The protocol was immunoSEQ multiplex PCR, while the TCRdb copy is restricted to in-frame clones and leaves out a portion. This table holds about 50,000 clones, approximately 91% found once. With V trimmed by 6 bases and J by 0 bases, 4 bases remained unmatched. The CDR3 is made up of 13 amino acids. Germline V gene lookup returns CDR1 SQVTM and CDR2 ANQGSEA. The source is a female donor in good health, enrolled as a control in a pregnancy study. This material consisted of CD4+ T cells from peripheral blood mononuclear cells, taken after pregnancy. The chain is built from TRBV29-1 and TRBJ1-1; 7 bases agree with TRBD1. The chain's CDR3 is CSVRGQMNTEAFF. The CDR3 nucleotides read TGCAGCGTGAGGGGACAGATGAACACTGAAGCTTTCTTT.